This T cell receptor (beta chain) was recovered during a study of T cell responses to AZD1222 COVID-19 vaccine. Generated by immunoSEQ multiplex PCR, the TCRdb table keeps only in-frame clones and is missing some. The sample consists of tens of thousands of clones, about nine tenths of them appearing once. CDR3 size: 15 residues. V gave up 0 bases and J gave up 2 bases, with 8 bases separating them. Germline V gene lookup returns CDR1 LGHNA and CDR2 YNFKEQ. Study-level findings and limits: The study reported that nearly half of spike-specific TCRs target unmutated variant regions. Spike-specific TCR breadth and depth went up after people got two AZD1222 doses. Just 5 to 7 AZD1222 recipients were seropositive at baseline. Donors were chiefly white British, with a greater number of females, and clonal diversity was perhaps underestimated.

Note on this clone: Its antigen remains unknown.

Sequenced here: peripheral blood, sampled 28 days after the second AZD1222 dose. This TCR was recovered from an adult who received the AZD1222 COVID-19 vaccine. The chain uses TRBV4-2 and TRBJ1-5, with D unresolved. DNA for the CDR3: TGTGCCAGCAGCCAAGAACAGATTGGCAATCAGCCCCAGCATTTT. This translates into CASSQEQIGNQPQHF.